This TCR beta chain was identified in a study of T cells in Graves' hyperthyroidism and ophthalmopathy. From RNA transcripts, TCR beta CDR3 regions were amplified. A set of HTBI primers served as the primers for a first-round RT-PCR of the TCR CDR3. Via MiXCR, TCRdb re-called the multiplex PCR reads, giving one row per CDR3 protein. The table lists fewer than 600,000 distinct CDR3 sequences, roughly 14% of them singletons. Deletions cut 0 bases from V and 3 bases from J, with 11 bases between. Germline CDR1 reads ENHRY; CDR2 reads SYGVKD. The CDR3 runs to 16 residues. This clonotype appeared many times.

The sequence derives from a woman aged 18-29 years with Graves' hyperthyroidism. The rearrangement joins TRBV10-3 to TRBJ2-2; no definite D call. Sequencing input: blood. CDR3 sequence (DNA): TGTGCCATCAGTGAGTCTCTCGGGTATGACACCGGGGAGCTGTTTTTT. Encoded protein: CAISESLGYDTGELFF.